This T cell receptor (beta chain) was recorded in a study of Tregs in tolerant kidney transplant recipients. Study in general: The nonmyeloablative bone marrow transplants came from related graft donors, with transient mixed chimerism. Study results and caveats: Activated donor B cell expansion appeared to reveal the most relevant donor-specific TCRbeta repertoire. This study did not directly address biological reproducibility. Changing PCR primers prevented nucleotide comparison between some patients' samples.

The CDR3 covers 15 residues. CDR1 and CDR2 from the germline V gene are MNHEY and SVGEGT. The V and J ends lost 3 bases and 3 bases respectively, with 15 bases between them. Generated by immunoSEQ multiplex PCR, the TCRdb table keeps only in-frame clones and is missing some. The sample includes over 45,000 clones. Details on this clone: Its matching antigen is unknown. The CDR3 end lies 3 residues beyond the end of the read and is filled in from the germline J gene.

This specimen was CD4+ T cells from blood, taken before the transplant. The chain links TRBV6-2 or TRBV6-3 to TRBJ2-7, with a tentative D call TRBD1 (6 bases). The sequence derives from a human donor who received a combined kidney and bone marrow transplant. Incomplete CDR3 DNA: TGTGCCAGCAGTTATTGGGCAGGGGTCAACTACGAG. Protein: CASSYWAGVNYE. The CDR3, in full, reads CASSYWAGVNYEQYF.